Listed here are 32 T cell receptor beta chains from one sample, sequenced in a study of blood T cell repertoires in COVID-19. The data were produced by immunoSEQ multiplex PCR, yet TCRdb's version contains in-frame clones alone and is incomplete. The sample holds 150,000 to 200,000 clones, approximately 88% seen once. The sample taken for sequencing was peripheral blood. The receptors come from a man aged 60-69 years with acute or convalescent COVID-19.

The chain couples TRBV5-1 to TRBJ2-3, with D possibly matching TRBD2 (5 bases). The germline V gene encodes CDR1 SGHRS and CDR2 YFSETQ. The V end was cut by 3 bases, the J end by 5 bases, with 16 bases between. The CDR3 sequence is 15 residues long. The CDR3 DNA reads TGCGCCAGCAGCTCACCGGGATTCGGCATAGATACGCAGTATTTT. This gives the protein CASSSPGFGIDTQYF.

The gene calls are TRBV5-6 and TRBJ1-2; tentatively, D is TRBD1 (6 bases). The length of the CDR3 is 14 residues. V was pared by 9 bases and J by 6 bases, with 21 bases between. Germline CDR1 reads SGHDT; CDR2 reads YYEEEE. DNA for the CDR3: TGTGCCACCGGCCGGGAGGGGGTATTGGATGGCTACACCTTC. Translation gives CATGREGVLDGYTF.

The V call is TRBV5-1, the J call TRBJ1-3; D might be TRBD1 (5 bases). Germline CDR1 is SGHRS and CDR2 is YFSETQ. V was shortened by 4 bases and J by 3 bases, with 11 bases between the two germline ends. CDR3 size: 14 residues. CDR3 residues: CASSPDSGGNTIYF. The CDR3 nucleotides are TGCGCCAGCAGCCCAGACAGTGGTGGAAACACCATATATTTT.

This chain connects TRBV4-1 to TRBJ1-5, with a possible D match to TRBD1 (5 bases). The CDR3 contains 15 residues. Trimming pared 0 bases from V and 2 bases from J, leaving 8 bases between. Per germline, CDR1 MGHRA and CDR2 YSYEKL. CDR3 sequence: CASSQEGGGNQPQHF. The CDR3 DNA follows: TGCGCCAGCAGCCAAGAGGGAGGGGGCAATCAGCCCCAGCATTTT.

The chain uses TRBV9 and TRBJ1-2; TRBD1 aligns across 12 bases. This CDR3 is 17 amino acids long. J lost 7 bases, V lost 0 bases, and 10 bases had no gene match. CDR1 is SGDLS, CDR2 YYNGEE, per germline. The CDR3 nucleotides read TGTGCCAGCAGCGTAGAACTATGGGGACAGGGGGCAGCTGGCTACACCTTC. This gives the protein CASSVELWGQGAAGYTF.

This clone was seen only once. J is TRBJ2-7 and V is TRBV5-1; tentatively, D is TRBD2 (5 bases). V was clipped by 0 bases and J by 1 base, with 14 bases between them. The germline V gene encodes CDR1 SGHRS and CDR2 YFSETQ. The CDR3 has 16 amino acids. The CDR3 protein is CASSLVGVGKSYEQYF. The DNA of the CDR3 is TGCGCCAGCAGCTTGGTGGGCGTCGGGAAGTCCTACGAGCAGTACTTC.

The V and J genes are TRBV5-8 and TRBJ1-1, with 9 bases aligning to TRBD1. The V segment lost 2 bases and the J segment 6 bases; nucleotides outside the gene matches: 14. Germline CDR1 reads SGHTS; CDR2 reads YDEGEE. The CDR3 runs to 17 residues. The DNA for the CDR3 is TGTGCCAGCAGCTTTGCCAGGACAGGGGCGAGCAGGCCTGAAGCTTTCTTT. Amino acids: CASSFARTGASRPEAFF. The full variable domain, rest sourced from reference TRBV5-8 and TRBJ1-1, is EAGVTQSPTHLIKTRGQQATLRCSPISGHTSVYWYQQALGLGLQFLLWYDEGEERNRGNFPPRFSGRQFPNYSSELNVNALELEDSALYLCASSFARTGASRPEAFFGQGTRLTVV.

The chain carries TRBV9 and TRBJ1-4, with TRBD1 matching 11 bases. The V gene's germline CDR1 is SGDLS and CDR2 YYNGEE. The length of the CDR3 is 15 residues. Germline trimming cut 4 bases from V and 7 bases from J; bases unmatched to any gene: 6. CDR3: CASSLQGTGGEKLFF. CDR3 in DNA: TGTGCCAGCAGCCTTCAGGGGACAGGGGGTGAAAAACTGTTTTTT. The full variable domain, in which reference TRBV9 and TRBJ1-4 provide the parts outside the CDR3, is DSGVTQTPKHLITATGQRVTLRCSPRSGDLSVYWYQQSLDQGLQFLIQYYNGEERAKGNILERFSAQQFPDLHSELNLSSLELGDSALYFCASSLQGTGGEKLFFGSGTQLSVL.

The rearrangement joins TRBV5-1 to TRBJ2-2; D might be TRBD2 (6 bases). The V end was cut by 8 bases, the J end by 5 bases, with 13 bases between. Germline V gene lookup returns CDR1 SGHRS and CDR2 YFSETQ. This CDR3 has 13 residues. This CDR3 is CASTPEGTGELFF. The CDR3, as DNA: TGCGCCAGTACGCCGGAGGGGACCGGGGAGCTGTTTTTT.

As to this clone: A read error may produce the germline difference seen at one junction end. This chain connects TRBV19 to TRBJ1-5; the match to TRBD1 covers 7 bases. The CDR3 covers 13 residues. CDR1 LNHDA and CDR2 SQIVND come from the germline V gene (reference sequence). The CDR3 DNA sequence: TGTGCCAGTAGTATAGATCGGGAGGGGGCGGAAAATTTT. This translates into CASSIDREGAENF.

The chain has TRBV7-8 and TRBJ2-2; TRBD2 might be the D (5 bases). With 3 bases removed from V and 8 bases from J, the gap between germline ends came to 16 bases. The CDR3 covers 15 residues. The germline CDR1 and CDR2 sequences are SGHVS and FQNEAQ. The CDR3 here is CASSFRTWRGGELFF. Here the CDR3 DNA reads TGTGCCAGCAGCTTCCGGACGTGGAGAGGGGGGGAGCTGTTTTTT.

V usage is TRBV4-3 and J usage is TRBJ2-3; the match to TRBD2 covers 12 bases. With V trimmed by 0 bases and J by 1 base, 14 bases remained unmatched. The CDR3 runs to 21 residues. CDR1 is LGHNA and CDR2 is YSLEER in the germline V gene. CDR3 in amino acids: CASSQDLTSGGHPLGTDTQYF. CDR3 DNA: TGCGCCAGCAGCCAAGATCTCACTAGCGGGGGGCACCCTTTAGGCACAGATACGCAGTATTTT.

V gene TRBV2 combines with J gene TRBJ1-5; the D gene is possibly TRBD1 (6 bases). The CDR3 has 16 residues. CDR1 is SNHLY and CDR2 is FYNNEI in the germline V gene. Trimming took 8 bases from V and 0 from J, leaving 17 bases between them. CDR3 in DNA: TGTGCCAGCGCCGGGACACTCCTTTATAGCAATCAGCCCCAGCATTTT. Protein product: CASAGTLLYSNQPQHF.

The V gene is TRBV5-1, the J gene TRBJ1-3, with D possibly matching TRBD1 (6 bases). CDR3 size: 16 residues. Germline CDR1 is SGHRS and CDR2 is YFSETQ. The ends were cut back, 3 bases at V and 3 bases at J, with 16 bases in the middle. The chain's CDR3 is CASSSQSQGSGNTIYF. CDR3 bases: TGCGCCAGCAGCTCCCAATCACAGGGCAGTGGAAACACCATATATTTT.

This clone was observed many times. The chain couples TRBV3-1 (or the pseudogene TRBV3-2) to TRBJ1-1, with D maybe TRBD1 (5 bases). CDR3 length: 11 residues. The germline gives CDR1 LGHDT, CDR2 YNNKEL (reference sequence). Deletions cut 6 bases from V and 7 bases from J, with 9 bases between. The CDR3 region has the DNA TGTGCCAGCAGGGGGGGGAGTGAAGCTTTCTTT. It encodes CASRGGSEAFF.

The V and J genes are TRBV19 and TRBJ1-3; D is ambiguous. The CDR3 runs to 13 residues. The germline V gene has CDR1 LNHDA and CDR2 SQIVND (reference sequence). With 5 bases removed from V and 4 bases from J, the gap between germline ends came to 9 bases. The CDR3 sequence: CASSVFLGNTIYF. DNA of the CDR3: TGTGCCAGTAGTGTCTTCTTAGGAAACACCATATATTTT. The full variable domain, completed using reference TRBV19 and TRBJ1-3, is DGGITQSPKYLFRKEGQNVTLSCEQNLNHDAMYWYRQDPGQGLRLIYYSQIVNDFQKGDIAEGYSVSREKKESFPLTVTSAQKNPTAFYLCASSVFLGNTIYFGEGSWLTVV.

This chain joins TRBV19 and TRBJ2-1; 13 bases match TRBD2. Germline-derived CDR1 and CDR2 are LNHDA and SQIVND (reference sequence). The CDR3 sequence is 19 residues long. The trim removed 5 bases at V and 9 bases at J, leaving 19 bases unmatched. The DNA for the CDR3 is TGTGCCAGTAGTGCACTAGCGGGGGGGCTTTACCTTCCCAATTTTGAGCAGTTCTTC. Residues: CASSALAGGLYLPNFEQFF.

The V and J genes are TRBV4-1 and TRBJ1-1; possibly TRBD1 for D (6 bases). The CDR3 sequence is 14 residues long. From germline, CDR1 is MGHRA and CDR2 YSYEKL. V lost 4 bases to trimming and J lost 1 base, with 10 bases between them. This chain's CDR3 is CASSRVTGNTEAFF. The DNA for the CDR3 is TGCGCCAGCAGCCGCGTGACAGGGAACACTGAAGCTTTCTTT.

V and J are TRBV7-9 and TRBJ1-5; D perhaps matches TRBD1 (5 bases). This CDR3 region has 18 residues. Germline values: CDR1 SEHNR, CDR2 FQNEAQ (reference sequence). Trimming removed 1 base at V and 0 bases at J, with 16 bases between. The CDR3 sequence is CASSLDNRPRYSNQPQHF. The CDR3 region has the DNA TGTGCCAGCAGCTTAGACAACAGGCCCCGGTATAGCAATCAGCCCCAGCATTTT.

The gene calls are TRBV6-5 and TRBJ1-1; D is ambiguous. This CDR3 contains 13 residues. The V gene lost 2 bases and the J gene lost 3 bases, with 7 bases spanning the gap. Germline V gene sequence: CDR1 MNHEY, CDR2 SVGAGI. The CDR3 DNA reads TGTGCCAGCAGTTACAAGTCGGACACTGAAGCTTTCTTT. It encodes CASSYKSDTEAFF.

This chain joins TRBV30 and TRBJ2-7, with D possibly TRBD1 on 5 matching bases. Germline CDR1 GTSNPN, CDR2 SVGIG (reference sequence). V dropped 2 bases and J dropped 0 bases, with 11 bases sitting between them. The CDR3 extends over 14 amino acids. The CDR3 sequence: CAWSIPGISYEQYF. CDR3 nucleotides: TGTGCCTGGAGTATACCAGGGATCTCCTACGAGCAGTACTTC.

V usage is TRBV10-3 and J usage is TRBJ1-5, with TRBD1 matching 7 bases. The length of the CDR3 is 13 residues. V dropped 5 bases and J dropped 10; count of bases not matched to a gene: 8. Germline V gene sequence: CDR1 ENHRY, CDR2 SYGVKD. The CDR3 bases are TGTGCCATCAGTACAGGGGCCAATCGACCCCAGCATTTT. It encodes CAISTGANRPQHF.

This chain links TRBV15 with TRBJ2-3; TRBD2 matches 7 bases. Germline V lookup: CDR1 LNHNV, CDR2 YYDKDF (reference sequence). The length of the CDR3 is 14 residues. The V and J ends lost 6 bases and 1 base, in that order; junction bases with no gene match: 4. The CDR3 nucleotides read TGTGCCACCAGGGGGGGGGTGGGCACAGATACGCAGTATTTT. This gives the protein CATRGGVGTDTQYF.

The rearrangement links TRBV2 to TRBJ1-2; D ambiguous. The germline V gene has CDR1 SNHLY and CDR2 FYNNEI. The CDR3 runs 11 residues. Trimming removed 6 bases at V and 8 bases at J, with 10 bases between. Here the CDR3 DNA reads TGTGCCAGCAGCCGAGCGTTGGGCTACACCTTC. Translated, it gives CASSRALGYTF.

DNA of the CDR3: TGTGCCAGCGTAGGACAGGGGGCCAGCTACACCTTC. Its translation: CASVGQGASYTF. The chain couples TRBV7-9 to TRBJ1-2; 11 nucleotides align to TRBD1. J gave up 9 bases and V 8 bases, and 5 bases lay outside the gene matches. The germline V gene has CDR1 SEHNR and CDR2 FQNEAQ (reference sequence). The CDR3 contains 12 residues. The full variable domain, rest sourced from reference TRBV7-9 and TRBJ1-2, is DTGVSQNPRHKITKRGQNVTFRCDPISEHNRLYWYRQTLGQGPEFLTYFQNEAQLEKSRLLSDRFSAERPKGSFSTLEIQRTEQGDSAMYLCASVGQGASYTFGSGTRLTVV.

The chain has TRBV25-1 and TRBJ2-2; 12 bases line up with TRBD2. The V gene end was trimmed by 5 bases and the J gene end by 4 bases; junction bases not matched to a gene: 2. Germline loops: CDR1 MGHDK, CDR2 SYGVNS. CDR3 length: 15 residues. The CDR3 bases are TGTGCCAGCAGTCTAGCGGGGGGGTTCACCGGGGAGCTGTTTTTT. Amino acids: CASSLAGGFTGELFF.

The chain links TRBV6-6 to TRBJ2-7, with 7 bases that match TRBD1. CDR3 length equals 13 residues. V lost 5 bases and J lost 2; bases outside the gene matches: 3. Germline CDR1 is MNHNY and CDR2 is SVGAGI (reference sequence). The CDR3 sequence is CASSRDSTYEQYF. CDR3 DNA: TGTGCCAGCAGTAGGGACAGCACCTACGAGCAGTACTTC.

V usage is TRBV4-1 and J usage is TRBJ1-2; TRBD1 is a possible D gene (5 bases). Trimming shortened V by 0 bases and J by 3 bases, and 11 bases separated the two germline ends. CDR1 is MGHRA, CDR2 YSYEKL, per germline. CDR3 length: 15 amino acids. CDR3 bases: TGCGCCAGCAGCCAAGATCCTGGGGCCGACTATGGCTACACCTTC. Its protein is CASSQDPGADYGYTF.

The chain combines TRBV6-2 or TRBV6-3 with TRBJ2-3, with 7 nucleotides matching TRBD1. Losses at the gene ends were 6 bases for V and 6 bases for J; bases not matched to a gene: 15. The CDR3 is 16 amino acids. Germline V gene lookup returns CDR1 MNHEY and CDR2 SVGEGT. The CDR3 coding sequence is TGTGCCAGCAGCCCCGCTCGGACAGGCGGCGTCGATACGCAGTATTTT. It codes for CASSPARTGGVDTQYF.

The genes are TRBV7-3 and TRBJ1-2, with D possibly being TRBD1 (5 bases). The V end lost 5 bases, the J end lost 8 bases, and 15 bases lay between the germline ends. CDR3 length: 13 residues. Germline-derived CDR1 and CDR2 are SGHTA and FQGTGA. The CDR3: CASSRDSSRGYTF. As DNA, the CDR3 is TGTGCCAGCAGCCGAGACAGTTCCCGCGGCTACACCTTC.

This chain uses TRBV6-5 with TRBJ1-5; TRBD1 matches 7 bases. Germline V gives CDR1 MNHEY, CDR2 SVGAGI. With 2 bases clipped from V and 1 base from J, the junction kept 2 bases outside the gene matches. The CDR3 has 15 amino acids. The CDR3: CASSYDRASNQPQHF. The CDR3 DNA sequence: TGTGCCAGCAGTTACGACAGGGCGAGCAATCAGCCCCAGCATTTT.

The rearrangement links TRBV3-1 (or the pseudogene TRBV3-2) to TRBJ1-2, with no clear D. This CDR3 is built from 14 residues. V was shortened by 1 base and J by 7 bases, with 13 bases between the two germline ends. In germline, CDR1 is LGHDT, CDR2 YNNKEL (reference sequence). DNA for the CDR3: TGTGCCAGCAGCCAAGGAGGCTCGCGGCCTGGCTACACCTTC. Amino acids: CASSQGGSRPGYTF.